This T cell receptor (beta chain) was recorded in a study of T cells in Graves' hyperthyroidism and ophthalmopathy. Findings and caveats of the study: Clonotypes that were expanded in thyroid above 0.001 mostly appeared in blood too.

PBMCs were derived from roughly 10 ml fresh peripheral blood. The TCR beta CDR3 regions underwent amplification using RNA transcripts as the source. A first-round RT-PCR of the TCR CDR3 used the HTBI primer set. TCRdb redid the calling of the multiplex PCR reads with MiXCR, one entry per CDR3 protein. The sample holds 650,000 to 750,000 distinct CDR3 sequences; 13% to 15% are singletons and the top ten take roughly 10%. This clonotype was counted at least ten times. Its antigen remains unidentified. V lost 1 base, J lost 2 bases, and 1 base stayed unmatched. The CDR3 sequence is 15 residues long. The V gene's germline CDR1 is SGHAT and CDR2 FQNNGV.

Sequencing was carried out using blood. This sequence was found in a woman aged 18-35 years with Graves' hyperthyroidism. This chain links TRBV11-2 with TRBJ1-4, with 7 bases aligning to TRBD1. The CDR3 DNA follows: TGTGCCAGCAGCTTAGCAGGGGGGACTAATGAAAAACTGTTTTTT. Its protein is CASSLAGGTNEKLFF.